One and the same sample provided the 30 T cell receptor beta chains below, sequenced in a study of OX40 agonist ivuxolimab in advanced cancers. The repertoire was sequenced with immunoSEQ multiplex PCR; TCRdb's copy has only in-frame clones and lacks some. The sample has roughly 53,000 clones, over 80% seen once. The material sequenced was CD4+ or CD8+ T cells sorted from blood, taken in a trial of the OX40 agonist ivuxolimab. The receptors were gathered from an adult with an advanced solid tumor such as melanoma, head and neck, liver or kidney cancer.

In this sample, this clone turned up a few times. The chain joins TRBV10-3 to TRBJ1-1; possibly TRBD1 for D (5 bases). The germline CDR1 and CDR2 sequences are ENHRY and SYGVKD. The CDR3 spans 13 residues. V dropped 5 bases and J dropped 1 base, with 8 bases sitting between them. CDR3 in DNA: TGTGCCATCAGTCAAACAGGGAACACTGAAGCTTTCTTT. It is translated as CAISQTGNTEAFF.

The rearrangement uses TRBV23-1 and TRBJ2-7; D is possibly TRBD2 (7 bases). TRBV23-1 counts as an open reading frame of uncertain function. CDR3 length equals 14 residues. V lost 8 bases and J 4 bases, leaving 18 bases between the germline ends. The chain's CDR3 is CASPHGGGRYEQYV. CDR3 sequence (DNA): TGCGCCAGCCCCCATGGGGGGGGCCGATACGAGCAGTACGTC.

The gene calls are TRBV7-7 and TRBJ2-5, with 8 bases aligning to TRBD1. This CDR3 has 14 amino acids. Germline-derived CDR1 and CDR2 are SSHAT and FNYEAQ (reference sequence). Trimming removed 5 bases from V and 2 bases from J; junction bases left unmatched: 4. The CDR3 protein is CASSQGAGQETQYF. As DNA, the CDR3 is TGTGCCAGCAGCCAGGGGGCAGGACAAGAGACCCAGTACTTC.

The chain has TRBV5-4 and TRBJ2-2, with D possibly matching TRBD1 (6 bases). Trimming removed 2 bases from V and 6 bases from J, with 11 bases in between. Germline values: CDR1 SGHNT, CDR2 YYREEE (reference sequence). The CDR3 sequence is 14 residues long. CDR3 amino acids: CASSLGGGAGELFF. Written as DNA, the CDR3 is TGTGCCAGCAGCTTAGGGGGTGGGGCCGGGGAGCTGTTTTTT. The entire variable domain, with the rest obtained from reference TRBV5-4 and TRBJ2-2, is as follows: ETGVTQSPTHLIKTRGQQVTLRCSSQSGHNTVSWYQQALGQGPQFIFQYYREEENGRGNFPPRFSGLQFPNYSSELNVNALELDDSALYLCASSLGGGAGELFFGEGSRLTVL.

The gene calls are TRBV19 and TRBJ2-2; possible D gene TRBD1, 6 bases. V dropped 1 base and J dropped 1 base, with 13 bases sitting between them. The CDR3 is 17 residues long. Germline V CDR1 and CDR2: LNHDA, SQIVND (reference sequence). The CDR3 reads CASSIGGRGGNTGELFF. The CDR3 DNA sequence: TGTGCCAGTAGTATAGGAGGCAGGGGCGGGAACACCGGGGAGCTGTTTTTT.

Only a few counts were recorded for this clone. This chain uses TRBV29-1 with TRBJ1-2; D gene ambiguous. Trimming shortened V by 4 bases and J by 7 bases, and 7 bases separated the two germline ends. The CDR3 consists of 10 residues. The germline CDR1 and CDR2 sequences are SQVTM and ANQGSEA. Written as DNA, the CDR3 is TGCAGCGTTGGAGCCTCTGGCTACACCTTC. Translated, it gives CSVGASGYTF. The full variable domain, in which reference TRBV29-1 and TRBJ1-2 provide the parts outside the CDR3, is SAVISQKPSRDICQRGTSLTIQCQVDSQVTMMFWYRQQPGQSLTLIATANQGSEATYESGFVIDKFPISRPNLTFSTLTVSNMSPEDSSIYLCSVGASGYTFGSGTRLTVV.

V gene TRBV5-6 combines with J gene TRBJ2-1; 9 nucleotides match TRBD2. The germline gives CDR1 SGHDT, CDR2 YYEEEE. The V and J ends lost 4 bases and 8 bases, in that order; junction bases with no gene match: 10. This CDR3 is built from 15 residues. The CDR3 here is CASSRFSGRGDEQFF. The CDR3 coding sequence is TGTGCCAGCAGCCGATTTAGCGGGAGAGGGGATGAGCAGTTCTTC.

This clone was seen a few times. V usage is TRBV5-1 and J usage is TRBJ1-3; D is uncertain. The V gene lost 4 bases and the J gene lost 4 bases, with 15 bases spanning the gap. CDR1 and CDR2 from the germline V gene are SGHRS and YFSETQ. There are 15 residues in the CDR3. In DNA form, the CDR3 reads TGCGCCAGCAGCCCCCTCCCTTCTGGGGGAAACACCATATATTTT. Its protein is CASSPLPSGGNTIYF.

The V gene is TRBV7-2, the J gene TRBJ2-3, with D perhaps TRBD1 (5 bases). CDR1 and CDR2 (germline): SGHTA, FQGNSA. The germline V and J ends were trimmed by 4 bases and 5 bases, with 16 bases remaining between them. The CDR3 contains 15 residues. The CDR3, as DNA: TGTGCCAGCAGCTCCGATAGGGGAAACTTAGATACGCAGTATTTT. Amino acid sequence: CASSSDRGNLDTQYF.

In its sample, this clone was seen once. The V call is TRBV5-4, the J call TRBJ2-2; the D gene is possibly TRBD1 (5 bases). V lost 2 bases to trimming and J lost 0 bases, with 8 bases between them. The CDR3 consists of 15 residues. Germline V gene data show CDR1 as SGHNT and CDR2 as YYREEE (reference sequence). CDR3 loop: CASSLDSTNTGELFF. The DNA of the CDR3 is TGTGCCAGCAGCTTAGACAGCACGAACACCGGGGAGCTGTTTTTT.

The CDR3 protein is CASSNPTGFKDDGYTF. The CDR3 nucleotides are TGTGCCAGCAGTAACCCGACAGGGTTCAAGGACGATGGCTACACCTTC. The J gene is TRBJ1-2, the V gene TRBV6-6, with 7 positions matching TRBD1. Germline loops: CDR1 MNHNY, CDR2 SVGAGI (reference sequence). This CDR3 region has 16 residues. The junction had 15 bases not matched to a gene; V was cut back by 5 bases and J by 6 bases.

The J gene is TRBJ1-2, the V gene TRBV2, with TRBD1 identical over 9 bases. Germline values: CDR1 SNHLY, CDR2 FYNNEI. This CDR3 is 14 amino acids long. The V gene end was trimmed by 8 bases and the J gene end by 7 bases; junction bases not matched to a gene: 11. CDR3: CASGRDRVISGYTF. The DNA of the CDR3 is TGTGCCAGCGGTAGGGACAGGGTTATTAGTGGCTACACCTTC.

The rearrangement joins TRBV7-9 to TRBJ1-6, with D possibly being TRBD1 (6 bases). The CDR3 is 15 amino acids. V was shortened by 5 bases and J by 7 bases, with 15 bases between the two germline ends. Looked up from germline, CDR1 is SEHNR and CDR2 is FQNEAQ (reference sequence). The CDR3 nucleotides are TGTGCCAGCAGCACAAACAGGGTGGCGAATTCACCCCTCCACTTT. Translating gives CASSTNRVANSPLHF.

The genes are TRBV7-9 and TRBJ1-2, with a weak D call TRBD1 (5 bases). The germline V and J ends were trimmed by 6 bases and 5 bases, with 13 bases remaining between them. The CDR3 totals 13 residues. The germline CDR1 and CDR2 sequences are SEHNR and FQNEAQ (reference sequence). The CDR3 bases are TGTGCCAGCAGTTCTGGAGGGGTATATGGCTACACCTTC. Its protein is CASSSGGVYGYTF.

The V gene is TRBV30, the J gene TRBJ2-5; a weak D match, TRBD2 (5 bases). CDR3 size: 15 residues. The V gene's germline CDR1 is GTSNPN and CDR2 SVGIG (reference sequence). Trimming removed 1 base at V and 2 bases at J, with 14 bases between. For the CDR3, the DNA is TGTGCCTGGAGTGCCACTAGTGTTTTGCAAGAGACCCAGTACTTC. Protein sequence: CAWSATSVLQETQYF.

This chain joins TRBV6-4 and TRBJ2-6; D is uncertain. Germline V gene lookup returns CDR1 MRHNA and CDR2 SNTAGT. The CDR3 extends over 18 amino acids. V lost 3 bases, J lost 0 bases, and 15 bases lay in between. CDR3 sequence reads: CASSEPGRRSSGANVLTF. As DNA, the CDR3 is TGTGCCAGCAGTGAGCCCGGACGCAGGAGCTCTGGGGCCAACGTCCTGACTTTC.

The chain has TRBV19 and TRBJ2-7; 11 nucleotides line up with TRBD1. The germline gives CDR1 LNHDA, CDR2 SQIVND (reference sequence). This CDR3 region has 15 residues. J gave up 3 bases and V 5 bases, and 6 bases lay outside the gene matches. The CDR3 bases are TGTGCCAGTAGTTCGCGGACAGGGGGCGACTACGAGCAGTACTTC. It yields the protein CASSSRTGGDYEQYF.

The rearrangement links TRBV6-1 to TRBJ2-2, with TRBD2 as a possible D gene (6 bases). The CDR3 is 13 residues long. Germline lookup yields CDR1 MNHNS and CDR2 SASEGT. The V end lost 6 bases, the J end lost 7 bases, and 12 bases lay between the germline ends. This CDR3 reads CASRYSGNGELFF. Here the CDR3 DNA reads TGTGCCAGCAGGTATAGCGGAAACGGGGAGCTGTTTTTT.

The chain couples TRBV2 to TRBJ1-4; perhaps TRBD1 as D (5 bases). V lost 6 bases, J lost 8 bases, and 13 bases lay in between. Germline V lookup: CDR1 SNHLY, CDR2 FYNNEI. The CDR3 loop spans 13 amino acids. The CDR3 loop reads CASSSGTLEKLFF. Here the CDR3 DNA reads TGTGCCAGCAGCTCGGGGACTCTGGAAAAACTGTTTTTT.

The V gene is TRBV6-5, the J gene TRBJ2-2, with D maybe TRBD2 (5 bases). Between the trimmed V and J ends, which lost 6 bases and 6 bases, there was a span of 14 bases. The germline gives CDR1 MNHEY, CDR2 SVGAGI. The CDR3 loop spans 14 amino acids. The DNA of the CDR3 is TGTGCCAGCAGGTTCGGAGGACGGTCCGGGGAGCTGTTTTTT. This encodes CASRFGGRSGELFF.

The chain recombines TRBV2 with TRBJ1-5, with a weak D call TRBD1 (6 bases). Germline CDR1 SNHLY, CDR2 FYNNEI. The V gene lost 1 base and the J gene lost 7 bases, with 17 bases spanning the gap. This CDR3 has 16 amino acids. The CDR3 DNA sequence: TGTGCCAGCAGTGAAGGGGTAGGGGGTTTCGGGCAGCCCCAGCATTTT. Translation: CASSEGVGGFGQPQHF. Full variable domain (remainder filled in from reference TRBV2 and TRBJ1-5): EPEVTQTPSHQVTQMGQEVILRCVPISNHLYFYWYRQILGQKVEFLVSFYNNEISEKSEIFDDQFSVERPDGSNFTLKIRSTKLEDSAMYFCASSEGVGGFGQPQHFGDGTRLSIL.

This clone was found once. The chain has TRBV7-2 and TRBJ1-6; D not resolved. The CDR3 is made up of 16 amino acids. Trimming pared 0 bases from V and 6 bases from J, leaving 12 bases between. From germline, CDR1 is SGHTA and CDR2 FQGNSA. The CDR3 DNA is TGTGCCAGCAGCTTAGCGTGGGCCAGCGCTAATTCACCCCTCCACTTT. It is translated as CASSLAWASANSPLHF.

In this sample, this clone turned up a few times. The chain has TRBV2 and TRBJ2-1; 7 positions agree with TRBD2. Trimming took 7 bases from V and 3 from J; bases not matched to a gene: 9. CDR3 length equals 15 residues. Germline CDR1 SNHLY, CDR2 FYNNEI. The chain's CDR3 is CASNGVSGFYNEQFF. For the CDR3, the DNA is TGTGCCAGCAATGGGGTTAGCGGGTTCTACAATGAGCAGTTCTTC.

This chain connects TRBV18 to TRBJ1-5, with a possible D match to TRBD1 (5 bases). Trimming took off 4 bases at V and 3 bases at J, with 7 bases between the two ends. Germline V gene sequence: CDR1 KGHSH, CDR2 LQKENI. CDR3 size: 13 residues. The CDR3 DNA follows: TGTGCCAGCTCACAGACAGTCAATCAGCCCCAGCATTTT. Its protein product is CASSQTVNQPQHF.

The CDR3 region has the DNA TGTGCCAGCAGCCCCCATCTCGGAGGGACCCAGTACTTC. The encoded protein is CASSPHLGGTQYF. This rearrangement joins TRBV7-2 to TRBJ2-5; possible D gene TRBD2, 5 bases. The CDR3 totals 13 residues. The V end lost 5 bases, the J end lost 7 bases, and 14 bases lay between the germline ends. Germline-derived CDR1 and CDR2 are SGHTA and FQGNSA. Full variable domain (outside the CDR3, taken from reference TRBV7-2 and TRBJ2-5): GAGVSQSPSNKVTEKGKDVELRCDPISGHTALYWYRQSLGQGLEFLIYFQGNSAPDKSGLPSDRFSAERTGGSVSTLTIQRTQQEDSAVYLCASSPHLGGTQYFGPGTRLLVL.

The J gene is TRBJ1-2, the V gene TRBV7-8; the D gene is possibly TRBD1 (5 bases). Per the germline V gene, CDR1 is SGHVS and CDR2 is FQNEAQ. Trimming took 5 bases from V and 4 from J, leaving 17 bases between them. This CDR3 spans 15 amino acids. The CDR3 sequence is CASSPNLGRGYGYTF. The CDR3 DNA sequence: TGTGCCAGCAGCCCTAACCTGGGACGGGGCTATGGCTACACCTTC. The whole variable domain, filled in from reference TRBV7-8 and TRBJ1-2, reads GAGVSQSPRYKVAKRGQDVALRCDPISGHVSLFWYQQALGQGPEFLTYFQNEAQLDKSGLPSDRFFAERPEGSVSTLKIQRTQQEDSAVYLCASSPNLGRGYGYTFGSGTRLTVV.

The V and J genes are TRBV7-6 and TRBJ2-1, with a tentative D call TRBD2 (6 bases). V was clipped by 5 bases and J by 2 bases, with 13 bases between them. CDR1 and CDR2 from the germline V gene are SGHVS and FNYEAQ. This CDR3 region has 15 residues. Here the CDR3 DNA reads TGTGCCAGCAGCGCCGTGTGGGGGGCCTACAATGAGCAGTTCTTC. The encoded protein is CASSAVWGAYNEQFF.

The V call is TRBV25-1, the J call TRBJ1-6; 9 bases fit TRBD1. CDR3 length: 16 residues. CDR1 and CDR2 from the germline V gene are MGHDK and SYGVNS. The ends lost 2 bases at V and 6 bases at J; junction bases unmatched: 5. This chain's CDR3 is CASSEPRQGVNSPLHF. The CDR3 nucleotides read TGTGCCAGCAGTGAACCCAGACAGGGGGTTAATTCACCCCTCCACTTT.

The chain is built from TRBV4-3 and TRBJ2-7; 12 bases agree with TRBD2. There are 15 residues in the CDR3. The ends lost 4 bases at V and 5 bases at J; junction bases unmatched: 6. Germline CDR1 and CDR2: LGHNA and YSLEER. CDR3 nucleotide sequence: TGCGCCAGCAGCCGATCGACTAGCGGGAGTGACGAGCAGTACTTC. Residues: CASSRSTSGSDEQYF.

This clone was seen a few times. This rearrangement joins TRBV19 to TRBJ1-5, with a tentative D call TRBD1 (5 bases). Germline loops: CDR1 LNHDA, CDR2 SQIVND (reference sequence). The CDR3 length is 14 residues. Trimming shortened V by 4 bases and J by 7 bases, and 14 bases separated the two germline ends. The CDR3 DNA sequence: TGTGCCAGTAGTAATCTAGGAGGGGCGCAGCCCCAGCATTTT. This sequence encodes CASSNLGGAQPQHF.